A selection of T cell receptor beta chains follows, all from one sample in a study of OX40 agonist ivuxolimab in advanced cancers. TCRdb's table, derived via immunoSEQ multiplex PCR, lists solely in-frame clones and lacks some. The sample has tens of thousands of clones, 75% to 90% seen once; the top ten hold 5.5% to 7.5%. The sequencing used CD4+ or CD8+ T cells sorted from blood, collected in a trial of the OX40 agonist ivuxolimab. The receptor set was obtained from an adult with an advanced solid tumor such as melanoma, head and neck, liver or kidney cancer. Both conserved end residues are part of each CDR3. The order of the fields is D gene, CDR3 length, J gene, V gene, clone size, CDR3 DNA, CDR3 protein. D genes are given only for firm matches. Where a row states a size, it is once, few, many or the class of an expanded clone; other rows omit it.

D: .; length: 15; J: TRBJ2-3; V: TRBV19; size: .; DNA: TGTGCCAGTAGTTATAGTGGGGTCCGTGGAGATACGCAGTATTTT; CDR3: CASSYSGVRGDTQYF
D: .; length: 15; J: TRBJ2-5; V: TRBV9; size: .; DNA: TGTGCCAGCAGCTCCCCAGGGGGGTACCAAGAGACCCAGTACTTC; CDR3: CASSSPGGYQETQYF
D: .; length: 14; J: TRBJ2-2; V: TRBV30; size: .; DNA: TGTGCCTGCCGACGGATAGACAACACCGGGGAGCTGTTTTTT; CDR3: CACRRIDNTGELFF
D: TRBD1; length: 18; J: TRBJ1-6; V: TRBV28; size: .; DNA: TGTGCCAGCAGACCCAGGGTAGGGGGCTCCTTTTATAATTCACCCCTCCACTTT; CDR3: CASRPRVGGSFYNSPLHF
D: .; length: 15; J: TRBJ2-7; V: TRBV28; size: .; DNA: TGTGCCAGCAGTCCCCCCGAAGCCTGGGCCAACGAGCAGTACTTC; CDR3: CASSPPEAWANEQYF
D: .; length: 13; J: TRBJ2-7; V: TRBV5-4; size: once; DNA: TGTGCCAGCAGCCACTCAGGCGCCTACGAGCAGTACTTC; CDR3: CASSHSGAYEQYF
D: .; length: 14; J: TRBJ1-6; V: TRBV19; size: .; DNA: TGTGCCAGTAGTATACAGGGTTCGATTTCACCCCTCCACTTT; CDR3: CASSIQGSISPLHF
D: .; length: 12; J: TRBJ2-7; V: TRBV5-5; size: .; DNA: TGTGCCAGCAGCTTGGGTCTTTACGAGCAGTACTTC; CDR3: CASSLGLYEQYF
D: .; length: 14; J: TRBJ1-1; V: TRBV30; size: .; DNA: TGTGCCTGGAGTCTGTGGGGGGGGTTCACTGAAGCTTTCTTT; CDR3: CAWSLWGGFTEAFF
D: .; length: 13; J: TRBJ1-1; V: TRBV14; size: once; DNA: TGTGCCAGCAGCCCCTCGTATAGAACTGAAGCTTTCTTT; CDR3: CASSPSYRTEAFF
D: .; length: 15; J: TRBJ1-6; V: TRBV5-4; size: .; DNA: TGCGCCAGCAGCCAAGATTCCGGGGGTAGTTCACCCCTCCACTTT; CDR3: CASSQDSGGSSPLHF
D: TRBD2; length: 15; J: TRBJ2-7; V: TRBV28; size: .; DNA: TGTGCCAGCAGTGTAGCGGGGACCCGCTCCTACGAGCAGTACTTC; CDR3: CASSVAGTRSYEQYF
D: TRBD1; length: 14; J: TRBJ1-1; V: TRBV4-2; size: .; DNA: TGTGCCAGCAGCCAAGTCGACAGGGGAACTGAAGCTTTCTTT; CDR3: CASSQVDRGTEAFF
D: .; length: 15; J: TRBJ2-3; V: TRBV9; size: .; DNA: TGTGCCAGCAGCGCCGACACCTTTAGCACAGATACGCAGTATTTT; CDR3: CASSADTFSTDTQYF
D: .; length: 12; J: TRBJ2-2; V: TRBV7-2; size: .; DNA: TGTGCCAGCAGCCATAACACCGGGGAGCTGTTTTTT; CDR3: CASSHNTGELFF
D: .; length: 15; J: TRBJ2-7; V: TRBV5-1; size: .; DNA: TGCGCCAGCAGCCCAGGCCACACAGGGTCCTACGAGCAGTACTTC; CDR3: CASSPGHTGSYEQYF
D: .; length: 14; J: TRBJ1-3; V: TRBV14; size: .; DNA: TGTGCCAGCAGCCAAAGGATACGAGGAAACACCATATATTTT; CDR3: CASSQRIRGNTIYF
D: .; length: 13; J: TRBJ1-1; V: TRBV19; size: .; DNA: TGTGCCAGTAAGTTGAACCCGGAGGGAGAAGCTTTCTTT; CDR3: CASKLNPEGEAFF